The 8 T cell receptor beta chains below all came from one sample that was sequenced in a study of blood T cell repertoires in COVID-19. Generated by immunoSEQ multiplex PCR, the TCRdb table keeps only in-frame clones and is missing some. The sample records 120,000 to 150,000 clones, around 85% being singletons. Sequencing input: peripheral blood. These receptor sequences come from a woman in her thirties or forties with active or convalescent COVID-19.

This clone was seen repeatedly, ten times or more. The CDR3 DNA reads TGCGCCAGCAGTGAAGGGGGGGAAAATGAAAAACTGTTTTTT. This translates into CASSEGGENEKLFF. This chain connects TRBV10-1 to TRBJ1-4, with D possibly being TRBD1 (6 bases). Germline values: CDR1 WNHNN, CDR2 SYGVQD (reference sequence). The CDR3 is 14 amino acids. The V end was cut by 3 bases, the J end by 5 bases, with 10 bases between.

This chain connects TRBV9 to TRBJ2-2; 14 nucleotides agree with TRBD2. In germline, CDR1 is SGDLS, CDR2 YYNGEE. V was clipped by 3 bases and J by 2 bases; unmatched bases: 6. This CDR3 is 18 amino acids long. The CDR3 region has the DNA TGTGCCAGCAGCGCTAGGACTAGCGGGAGGTTAAACACCGGGGAGCTGTTTTTT. Amino acids: CASSARTSGRLNTGELFF.

The V gene is TRBV18, the J gene TRBJ1-5; 7 nucleotides align to TRBD1. The germline V gene encodes CDR1 KGHSH and CDR2 LQKENI. V trimming: 0 bases; J trimming: 0 bases; junction bases outside the gene matches: 5. CDR3 size: 17 residues. CDR3 nucleotides: TGTGCCAGCTCACCACCCACAGGGGCCGATAGCAATCAGCCCCAGCATTTT. Translated: CASSPPTGADSNQPQHF.

J is TRBJ1-1 and V is TRBV18, with a possible D match to TRBD1 (5 bases). Germline CDR1 reads KGHSH; CDR2 reads LQKENI. This CDR3 is 14 amino acids long. The V gene lost 3 bases and the J gene lost 3 bases, with 11 bases spanning the gap. The CDR3 DNA sequence: TGTGCCAGCTCACCTCGGGCGGGGGACACTGAAGCTTTCTTT. This codes for CASSPRAGDTEAFF.

The CDR3 bases are TGTGCCAGCACCCAACAGGGATCGGCTGAAGCTTTCTTT. Its translation: CASTQQGSAEAFF. The rearrangement uses TRBV5-4 and TRBJ1-1, with a weak D call TRBD1 (6 bases). Deletions cut 6 bases from V and 6 bases from J, with 15 bases between. CDR1 is SGHNT and CDR2 is YYREEE in the germline V gene (reference sequence). The CDR3 totals 13 residues.

The rearrangement uses TRBV7-9 and TRBJ2-5; the match to TRBD1 covers 9 bases. The V gene end was trimmed by 2 bases and the J gene end by 7 bases; junction bases not matched to a gene: 8. Germline CDR1 and CDR2: SEHNR and FQNEAQ (reference sequence). The CDR3 is made up of 15 amino acids. CDR3 coding DNA: TGTGCCAGCAGCTTAAGTGGACAGGGGATTGGGACCCAGTACTTC. Translating gives CASSLSGQGIGTQYF.

This clone was detected only a few times. The chain employs TRBV7-2 and TRBJ1-1, with a possible D match to TRBD1 (6 bases). Germline loops: CDR1 SGHTA, CDR2 FQGNSA. The germline V and J ends were trimmed by 4 bases and 0 bases, with 12 bases remaining between them. The CDR3 spans 15 residues. CDR3 in amino acids: CASSSLEGVNTEAFF. DNA for the CDR3: TGTGCCAGCAGCTCCCTAGAGGGGGTGAACACTGAAGCTTTCTTT.

The CDR3 here is CSAIDPGQTKNIQYF. The DNA of the CDR3 is TGCAGTGCTATTGACCCCGGACAGACCAAAAACATTCAGTACTTC. The genes are TRBV20-1 and TRBJ2-4; D might be TRBD1 (6 bases). CDR1 and CDR2 from the germline V gene are DFQATT and SNEGSKA (reference sequence). Trimming shortened V by 4 bases and J by 2 bases, and 15 bases separated the two germline ends. This CDR3 is built from 15 residues.